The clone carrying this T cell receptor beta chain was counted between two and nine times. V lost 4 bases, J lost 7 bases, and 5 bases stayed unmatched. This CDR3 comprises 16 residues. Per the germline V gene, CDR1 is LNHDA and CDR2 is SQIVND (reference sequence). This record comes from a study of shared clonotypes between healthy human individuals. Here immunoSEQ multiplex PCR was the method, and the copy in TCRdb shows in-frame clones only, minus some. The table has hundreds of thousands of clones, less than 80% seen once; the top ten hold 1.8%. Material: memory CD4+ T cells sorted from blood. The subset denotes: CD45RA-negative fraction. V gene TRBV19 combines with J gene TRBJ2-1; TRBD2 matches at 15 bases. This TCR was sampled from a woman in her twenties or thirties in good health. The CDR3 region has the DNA TGTGCCAGTAGTAGGACTAGCGGGAGGGCCAAAAATGAGCAGTTCTTC. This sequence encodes CASSRTSGRAKNEQFF.